This TCR beta chain was captured in a study of T cell responses to AZD1222 COVID-19 vaccine. A word on this clone: The antigen is unknown.

TCRdb keeps only in-frame clones here, not all; method: immunoSEQ multiplex PCR. Among roughly 120,000 clones listed, roughly four fifths were seen once. Study-level results: Nearly half of the spike-specific TCRs reportedly recognize variant regions that carry no mutations. The sample set comprised mostly white British donors with more females, and clonal diversity was possibly underestimated.

The CDR3 loop spans 16 amino acids. Germline assignment: CDR1 LNHDA and CDR2 SQIVND (reference sequence). V shed 3 bases and J shed 0 bases, with 12 bases lying between them. The gene calls are TRBV19 and TRBJ1-3; D ambiguous. This material consisted of peripheral blood, taken on day 0 of AZD1222 vaccination. This sequence originates from an adult in good health. This CDR3 reads CASSIAAFSSGNTIYF. For the CDR3, the DNA is TGTGCCAGTAGTATCGCGGCGTTTAGCTCTGGAAACACCATATATTTT.